This TCR beta chain was observed in a study of T cells after yellow fever vaccination. General observations from the study: Most primary-vaccination clones recurred post-booster (roughly 96% CD4, 88% CD8).

Turning to this clonotype: The antigen remains undetermined.

Synthesis of TCR cDNA relied on 5'RACE template switching, which attached a universal primer site and UMIs. TCRdb ran MiXCR on the 5' RACE reads and lists one entry per CDR3 protein. Of about 240,000 distinct CDR3 sequences in the sample, 6.9% are singletons; the top ten hold roughly 0.86%. The V gene end was trimmed by 5 bases and the J gene end by 3 bases; junction bases not matched to a gene: 10. Germline CDR1 reads SGHTA; CDR2 reads FQGNSA. CDR3 length: 16 amino acids. The rearrangement uses TRBV7-2 and TRBJ2-7; TRBD2 agrees at 10 bases. This clonotype originated in a man younger than 40 who received the YFV17D yellow fever vaccine. Sequences were derived from CD4+ T cells sorted from PBMCs, sampled 15 days after the yellow fever booster vaccination. In DNA, the CDR3 is TGTGCCAGCAGCCGTAGCCCCCTAGCGGGAGTCTACGAGCAGTACTTC. Amino acids: CASSRSPLAGVYEQYF.